Each of the 17 T cell receptor beta chains below was sequenced from the same sample in a study of response to subunit inactivated influenza vaccine (dated by TCRdb to the late 2010s). The library was generated by RT-PCR. Instrument on record: Illumina HiSeq 2500. TCRdb reprocessing: public reads trimmed at Q25 with fastp, clones called with MiXCR, in-frame beta chains kept. All rows with the same CDR3 protein become a single entry with the most common DNA and genes. The sample table shows some 800,000 distinct CDR3 sequences, and 20% to 25% are seen once. The ten top clones hold roughly a tenth of the sample. The sample was PBMCs from blood, taken 4 to 6 days after vaccination. The origin of the receptors is a man aged 45 to 65 who received an inactivated influenza vaccine. Donor details come from another sample of the same person, matched by shared clones.

This sequence joins TRBV20-1 and TRBJ2-7, with TRBD2 identical over 10 bases. J gave up 4 bases and V 1 base, and 4 bases lay outside the gene matches. Per the germline V gene, CDR1 is DFQATT and CDR2 is SNEGSKA (reference sequence). This CDR3 spans 14 amino acids. CDR3 residues: CSARAGTSAYEQYF. The CDR3, as DNA: TGCAGTGCTAGAGCTGGGACTAGCGCTTACGAGCAGTACTTC.

This clonotype was recorded a few times. The gene calls are TRBV7-2 and TRBJ1-1, with TRBD1 identical over 8 bases. Germline values: CDR1 SGHTA, CDR2 FQGNSA. The CDR3 extends over 13 amino acids. Trimming cost V 6 bases and J 4 bases; bases outside gene matches: 4. CDR3 loop: CASRRDRGTEAFF. The CDR3 region has the DNA TGTGCCAGCAGACGTGACAGGGGCACTGAAGCTTTCTTT.

The rearrangement uses TRBV12-3 or TRBV12-4 and TRBJ1-3; D call uncertain. The ends were cut back, 9 bases at V and 0 bases at J, with 12 bases in the middle. The CDR3 has 14 residues. For the CDR3, the DNA is TGTGCCAGTAAGGACGGGAGCTCTGGAAACACCATATATTTT. Residues: CASKDGSSGNTIYF.

This chain uses TRBV6-1 with TRBJ2-2; no firm D call. Trimming shortened V by 6 bases and J by 2 bases, and 10 bases separated the two germline ends. CDR3 length: 14 amino acids. The germline gives CDR1 MNHNS, CDR2 SASEGT. Here the CDR3 reads CASSELHNTGELFF. The CDR3 DNA follows: TGTGCCAGCAGCGAACTTCACAACACCGGGGAGCTGTTTTTT.

This clonotype was seen only a few times. The V call is TRBV18, the J call TRBJ2-7; D remains ambiguous. The germline CDR1 and CDR2 sequences are KGHSH and LQKENI. This CDR3 has 14 residues. V was shortened by 3 bases and J by 1 base, with 10 bases between the two germline ends. DNA for the CDR3: TGTGCCAGCTCACCTCTAGGTGGTTCCTACGAGCAGTACTTC. Amino acids: CASSPLGGSYEQYF. Drawing the rest from reference TRBV18 and TRBJ2-7, the complete variable domain is NAGVMQNPRHLVRRRGQEARLRCSPMKGHSHVYWYRQLPEEGLKFMVYLQKENIIDESGMPKERFSAEFPKEGPSILRIQQVVRGDSAAYFCASSPLGGSYEQYFGPGTRLTVT.

The table lists this clonotype with many counts. One end of the junction fails to match germline, which may point to a read error. The chain links TRBV28 to TRBJ1-2; TRBD1 aligns across 11 bases. The CDR3 runs 14 residues. The germline V gene has CDR1 MDHEN and CDR2 SYDVKM. This CDR3 is CASSLGTGGYGYTF. CDR3 coding DNA: TGCGCCAGCAGCTTGGGGACAGGGGGCTATGGCTACACCTTC.

The chain is built from TRBV29-1 and TRBJ2-1; D is undetermined. The CDR3 runs 14 residues. Deletions cut 6 bases from V and 0 bases from J, with 12 bases between. Germline V gives CDR1 SQVTM, CDR2 ANQGSEA. The CDR3 loop is CSVNTLTSYNEQFF. The CDR3 DNA reads as TGCAGCGTAAATACGCTTACCTCCTACAATGAGCAGTTCTTC.

This clonotype came up a few times. The CDR3 DNA reads as TGTGCCAGCAGAACTAGGACTAGCGGGGGTGTTGAGCAGTTCTTC. Translating gives CASRTRTSGGVEQFF. V usage is TRBV6-2 or TRBV6-3 and J usage is TRBJ2-1, with 13 bases that match TRBD2. The CDR3 runs to 15 residues. V was pared by 6 bases and J by 9 bases, with 8 bases of the junction left unmatched. Germline V gene sequence: CDR1 MNHEY, CDR2 SVGEGT.

This clonotype was detected only a few times. The CDR3 here is CASSHVGGLETQYF. In DNA, the CDR3 is TGTGCCAGCAGCCACGTGGGGGGGCTCGAGACCCAGTACTTC. V is TRBV7-8 and J is TRBJ2-5; a possible D gene is TRBD2 (7 bases). The CDR3 is 14 residues long. Looked up from germline, CDR1 is SGHVS and CDR2 is FQNEAQ. V dropped 5 bases and J dropped 5 bases, with 15 bases sitting between them.

The chain carries TRBV7-8 and TRBJ2-3; D is possibly TRBD2 (7 bases). With 6 bases removed from V and 0 bases from J, the gap between germline ends came to 22 bases. The length of the CDR3 is 18 residues. The V gene's germline CDR1 is SGHVS and CDR2 FQNEAQ. The CDR3 DNA reads TGTGCCAGCAGTCGAAACTACCGGGGGGCGACTAGCACAGATACGCAGTATTTT. Amino acids: CASSRNYRGATSTDTQYF.

This clonotype was detected ten times or more. The chain links TRBV7-8 to TRBJ2-2; D is uncertain. The CDR3 length is 17 residues. Trimming removed 1 base at V and 2 bases at J, with 14 bases between. The germline V gene encodes CDR1 SGHVS and CDR2 FQNEAQ. CDR3 sequence: CASSLVRSRINTGELFF. In DNA, the CDR3 is TGTGCCAGCAGCTTAGTGCGGAGCAGGATCAACACCGGGGAGCTGTTTTTT.

This clonotype was counted a few times. The genes are TRBV30 and TRBJ2-1; D might be TRBD2 (6 bases). The CDR3 loop spans 13 amino acids. Germline CDR1 and CDR2: GTSNPN and SVGIG (reference sequence). Trimming took 0 bases from V and 10 from J, leaving 13 bases between them. CDR3 DNA: TGTGCCTGGAGTGTATATGGGGCGGGGGAGCAGTTCTTC. It translates to CAWSVYGAGEQFF.

This clonotype was detected once. The V and J genes are TRBV28 and TRBJ2-7; D call uncertain. The CDR3 sequence is 14 residues long. Deletions cut 7 bases from V and 4 bases from J, with 17 bases between. Germline V gives CDR1 MDHEN, CDR2 SYDVKM. The DNA for the CDR3 is TGTGCCAGCACCACCACGGATTCCAGATACGAGCAGTACTTC. This translates into CASTTTDSRYEQYF.

The genes are TRBV5-1 and TRBJ2-5, with D tentatively TRBD1 or TRBD2 (5 bases each). Germline V lookup: CDR1 SGHRS, CDR2 YFSETQ. This CDR3 region has 13 residues. Trimming removed 8 bases from V and 4 bases from J, with 15 bases in between. CDR3 DNA sequence: TGCGCCAGTTTTGAGGGGACGGGAGAGACCCAGTACTTC. Translating gives CASFEGTGETQYF.

This clonotype was seen a few times. V is TRBV4-1 and J is TRBJ2-1, with D possibly TRBD2 on 5 matching bases. V was trimmed by 0 bases and J by 7 bases, leaving 10 bases between them. The CDR3 consists of 14 residues. The germline gives CDR1 MGHRA, CDR2 YSYEKL. CDR3 nucleotides: TGCGCCAGCAGCCAAGAATATCCGGGGAATGAGCAGTTCTTC. Protein: CASSQEYPGNEQFF.

This clonotype was detected only a few times. The chain uses TRBV24-1 and TRBJ1-1; D gene ambiguous. Germline V CDR1 and CDR2: KGHDR, SFDVKD. There are 12 residues in the CDR3. The V and J ends lost 9 bases and 4 bases respectively, with 11 bases between them. CDR3 bases: TGTGCCACCTCGGGTGGTAGCACTGAAGCTTTCTTT. Its translation: CATSGGSTEAFF.

The chain recombines TRBV5-1 with TRBJ2-6; D gene unclear. Trimming shortened V by 7 bases and J by 0 bases, and 8 bases separated the two germline ends. The CDR3 contains 14 residues. Germline loops: CDR1 SGHRS, CDR2 YFSETQ. The CDR3 coding sequence is TGCGCCAGCGTTAAGGACTCTGGGGCCAACGTCCTGACTTTC. Protein sequence: CASVKDSGANVLTF.